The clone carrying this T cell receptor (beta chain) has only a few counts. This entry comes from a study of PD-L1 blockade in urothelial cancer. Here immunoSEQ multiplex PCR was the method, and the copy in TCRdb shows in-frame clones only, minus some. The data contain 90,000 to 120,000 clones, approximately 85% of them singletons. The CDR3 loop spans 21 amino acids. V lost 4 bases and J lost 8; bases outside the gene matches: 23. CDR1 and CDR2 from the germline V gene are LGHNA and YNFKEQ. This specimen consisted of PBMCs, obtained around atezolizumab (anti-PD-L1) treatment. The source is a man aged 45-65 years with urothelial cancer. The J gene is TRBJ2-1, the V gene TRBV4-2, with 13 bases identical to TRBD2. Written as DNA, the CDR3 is TGTGCCAGCAGCCCAAGGCTAGGATTCGGACTAGCGGGAGTGGGGGTTCATGAGCAGTTCTTC. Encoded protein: CASSPRLGFGLAGVGVHEQFF.